This T cell receptor beta chain was retrieved from a study of cytomegalovirus exposure and HLA in healthy donors. Overall study: Prior work identified 117 million unique TCR beta sequences in roughly 190 million T cells.

CDR3 length: 17 residues. Germline CDR1 and CDR2: LGHNA and YNFKEQ. V lost 0 bases and J lost 7; bases outside the gene matches: 7. Concerning this clone itself: Its antigen is as yet unknown.

Study-wide points: An analysis was carried out at a later point. It showed that HLA-associated TCR beta chains were more clonally expanded than equally common non-associated chains. Three chains linked to CMV were shown in vitro to be specific for CMV antigens.

The PCR had 60 Vbeta and 13 Jbeta primers. Sequenced by immunoSEQ multiplex PCR; TCRdb stores in-frame clones only, minus some. The repertoire consists of some 150,000 clones, with 65% to 85% occurring once and the leading ten covering about 3.7%. The source of this sequence is a male donor in good health and CMV-seronegative. The rearrangement links TRBV4-2 to TRBJ2-1; 12 bases map to TRBD2. Input material: PBMCs. The DNA for the CDR3 is TGTGCCAGCAGCCAAGACGCTAGCGGGAGGGCCGGTAATGAGCAGTTCTTC. This codes for CASSQDASGRAGNEQFF.